Listed below are T cell receptor beta chains from one sample, sequenced in a study of blood T cells in healthy people across ages. Each CDR3 protein is one row after TCRdb ran MiXCR on the 5' RACE reads. The sample holds 800,000 to 900,000 distinct CDR3 sequences, around 68% seen once. Sequenced: blood. These receptors came from a young man in good health. CDR3s include the opening cysteine and the closing phenylalanine or tryptophan. D genes are given only for firm matches. The size entry is marked missing in some rows and otherwise reads once, few, many or a size class.

abundance	len	v_gene	j_gene	d_gene	CDR3aa	CDR3nt
NA	13	TRBV5-6	TRBJ2-5	NA	CASSETREETQYF	TGTGCCAGCAGCGAGACCAGGGAGGAGACCCAGTACTTC
NA	14	TRBV29-1	TRBJ2-7	NA	CSAYGAVSSYEQYF	TGCAGCGCTTACGGGGCAGTGAGCTCCTACGAGCAGTACTTC
few	14	TRBV29-1	TRBJ2-1	TRBD2	CSAHERGAYNEQFF	TGCAGCGCCCATGAGCGGGGGGCCTACAATGAGCAGTTCTTC
few	17	TRBV28	TRBJ2-2	NA	CASSGAGPNLNTGELFF	TGTGCCAGCAGCGGAGCGGGTCCAAATCTTAACACCGGGGAGCTGTTTTTT
NA	14	TRBV2	TRBJ2-3	TRBD2	CASREGGGAHTQYF	TGTGCCAGCAGGGAAGGCGGGGGGGCACATACGCAGTATTTT
few	14	TRBV4-3	TRBJ1-4	NA	CASSQAMDNGKLFF	TGCGCCAGCAGCCAGGCCATGGATAACGGAAAACTGTTTTTT
NA	12	TRBV20-1	TRBJ2-7	NA	CSAIRYSYEQYF	TGCAGTGCTATCCGATACTCCTACGAGCAGTACTTC
NA	16	TRBV2	TRBJ2-5	NA	CASSVRAGHLGETQYF	TGTGCCAGCAGTGTACGGGCAGGCCACCTCGGAGAGACCCAGTACTTC
NA	16	TRBV28	TRBJ2-4	NA	CASSFHSGLGKNIQYF	TGTGCCAGCAGTTTCCACTCGGGGCTGGGGAAAAACATTCAGTACTTC
few	13	TRBV20-1	TRBJ1-2	TRBD1	CSAMDRAFYGYTF	TGCAGTGCAATGGACAGGGCATTTTATGGCTACACCTTC
NA	15	TRBV9	TRBJ2-3	NA	CASSVIGGPQDTQYF	TGTGCCAGCAGCGTAATTGGAGGGCCCCAAGATACGCAGTATTTT
few	11	TRBV12-3/TRBV12-4	TRBJ2-3	NA	CASTHTDTQYF	TGTGCCAGCACCCACACAGATACGCAGTATTTT
NA	15	TRBV4-3	TRBJ2-2	TRBD2	CASSQAGTSPGELFF	TGCGCCAGCAGCCAAGCAGGGACTAGCCCCGGGGAGCTGTTTTTT
NA	13	TRBV20-1	TRBJ1-4	NA	CSSPATTNEKLFF	TGCAGTTCCCCGGCTACAACTAATGAAAAACTGTTTTTT
NA	15	TRBV5-1	TRBJ2-1	TRBD2	CASSARLAGVNEQFF	TGCGCCAGCAGCGCTCGACTAGCGGGGGTAAATGAGCAGTTCTTC
NA	18	TRBV7-3	TRBJ2-1	TRBD2	CASSLRASSGDIYNEQFF	TGTGCCAGCAGCTTAAGAGCGTCTAGCGGGGACATTTACAATGAGCAGTTCTTC
NA	14	TRBV12-3/TRBV12-4	TRBJ1-2	NA	CASSSLVGGYGYTF	TGTGCCAGCAGCTCGCTAGTCGGGGGCTATGGCTACACCTTC
NA	15	TRBV6-5	TRBJ1-1	NA	CASSYSTQGVTEAFF	TGTGCCAGCAGTTACTCGACACAGGGAGTCACTGAAGCTTTCTTT
few	16	TRBV6-6	TRBJ2-5	TRBD2	CASSLLAGGGGETQYF	TGTGCCAGCAGTTTGCTAGCGGGGGGTGGAGGAGAGACCCAGTACTTC
NA	16	TRBV6-2/TRBV6-3	TRBJ1-6	NA	CASRTDGSSYNSPLHF	TGTGCCAGCAGGACCGACGGGAGCTCCTATAATTCACCCCTCCACTTT
NA	14	TRBV7-9	TRBJ1-2	TRBD1	CASSAQGPSYGYTF	TGTGCCAGCAGCGCACAGGGGCCATCCTATGGCTACACCTTC
NA	14	TRBV29-1	TRBJ2-3	NA	CSVELGGGTDTQYF	TGCAGCGTTGAATTGGGGGGAGGCACAGATACGCAGTATTTT